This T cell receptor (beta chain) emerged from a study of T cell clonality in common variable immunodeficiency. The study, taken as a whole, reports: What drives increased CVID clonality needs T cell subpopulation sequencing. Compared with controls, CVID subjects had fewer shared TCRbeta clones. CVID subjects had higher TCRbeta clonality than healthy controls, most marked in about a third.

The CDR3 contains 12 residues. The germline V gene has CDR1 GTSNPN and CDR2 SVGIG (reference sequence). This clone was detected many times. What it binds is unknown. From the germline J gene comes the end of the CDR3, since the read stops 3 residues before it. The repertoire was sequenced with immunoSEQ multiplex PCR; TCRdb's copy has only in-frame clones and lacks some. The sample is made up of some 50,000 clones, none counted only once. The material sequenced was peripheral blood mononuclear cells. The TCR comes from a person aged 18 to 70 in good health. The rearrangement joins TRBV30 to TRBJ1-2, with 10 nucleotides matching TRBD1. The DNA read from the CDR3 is TGTGCCTGGAGAAGGACAGGGGGGAGC. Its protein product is CAWRRTGGS. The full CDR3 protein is CAWRRTGGSYTF.